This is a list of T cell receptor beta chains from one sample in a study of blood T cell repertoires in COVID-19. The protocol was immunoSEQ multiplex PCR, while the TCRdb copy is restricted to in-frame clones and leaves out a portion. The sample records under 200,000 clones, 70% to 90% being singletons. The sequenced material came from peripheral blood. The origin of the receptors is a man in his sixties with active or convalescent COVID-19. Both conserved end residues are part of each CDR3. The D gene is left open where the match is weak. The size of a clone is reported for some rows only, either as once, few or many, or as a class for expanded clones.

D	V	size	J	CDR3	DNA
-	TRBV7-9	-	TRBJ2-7	CASSPAGPYEQYF	TGTGCCAGCAGCCCCGCGGGGCCTTACGAGCAGTACTTC
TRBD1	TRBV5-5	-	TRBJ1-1	CASSLEAGGLTEAFF	TGTGCCAGCAGCTTGGAGGCAGGGGGACTCACTGAAGCTTTCTTT
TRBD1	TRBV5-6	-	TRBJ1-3	CASSLGQGATGNTIYF	TGTGCCAGCAGCTTGGGACAGGGGGCGACTGGAAACACCATATATTTT
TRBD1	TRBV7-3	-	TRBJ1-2	CASSLKGPGGSGGYTF	TGTGCCAGCAGCTTAAAAGGCCCAGGGGGCTCTGGCGGCTACACCTTC
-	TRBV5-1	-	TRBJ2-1	CASSSVGGSYNEQFF	TGCGCCAGCAGCTCGGTCGGGGGCTCCTACAATGAGCAGTTCTTC
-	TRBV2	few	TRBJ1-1	CASTLSKGVWNTEAFF	TGTGCCAGCACCCTCTCCAAGGGGGTTTGGAACACTGAAGCTTTCTTT
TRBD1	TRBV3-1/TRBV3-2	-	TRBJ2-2	CASSQADRAGELFF	TGTGCCAGCAGCCAGGCCGACAGGGCCGGGGAGCTGTTTTTT
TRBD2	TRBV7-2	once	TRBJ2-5	CASSFRLAGGGETQYF	TGTGCCAGCAGCTTCCGACTAGCGGGGGGTGGGGAGACCCAGTACTTC
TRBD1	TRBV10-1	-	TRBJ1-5	CASPEGAGTRNQPQHF	TGCGCCAGCCCAGAGGGGGCCGGGACGCGAAATCAGCCCCAGCATTTT
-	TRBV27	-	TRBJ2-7	CASSPGKAYEQYF	TGTGCCAGCAGTCCCGGTAAAGCCTACGAGCAGTACTTC
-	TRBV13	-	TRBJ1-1	CASSSERGFNTEAFF	TGTGCCAGCAGCTCCGAAAGGGGTTTTAACACTGAAGCTTTCTTT
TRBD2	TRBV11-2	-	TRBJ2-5	CASRSIAGVGTQYF	TGTGCCAGCAGGTCAATAGCGGGGGTAGGGACCCAGTACTTC
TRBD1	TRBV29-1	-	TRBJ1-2	CSVTGGKGYTF	TGCAGCGTTACAGGGGGCAAAGGCTACACCTTC
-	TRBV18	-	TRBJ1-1	CASSPPLVQGSEAFF	TGTGCCAGCTCACCACCTCTCGTCCAGGGGTCTGAAGCTTTCTTT
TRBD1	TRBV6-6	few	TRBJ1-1	CASSETTGGNTEAFF	TGTGCCAGCAGTGAGACGACAGGGGGTAACACTGAAGCTTTCTTT
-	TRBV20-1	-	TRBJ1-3	CSARAGNTIYF	TGCAGTGCTCGAGCAGGAAACACCATATATTTT
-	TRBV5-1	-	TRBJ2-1	CASSLEQRVINEQFF	TGCGCCAGCAGCTTGGAGCAGAGGGTCATCAATGAGCAGTTCTTC
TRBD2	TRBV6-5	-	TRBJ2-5	CASSYWRGETQYF	TGTGCCAGCAGTTACTGGCGGGGGGAGACCCAGTACTTC
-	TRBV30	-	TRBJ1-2	CAWNSGSYGYTF	TGTGCCTGGAACTCCGGGTCTTATGGCTACACCTTC
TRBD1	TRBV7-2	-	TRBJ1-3	CASSWGSQGTGNTIYF	TGTGCCAGCAGCTGGGGCTCACAGGGGACTGGAAACACCATATATTTT
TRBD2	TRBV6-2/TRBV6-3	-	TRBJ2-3	CASSTTSGSTDTQYF	TGTGCCAGCAGTACGACTAGCGGGAGCACAGATACGCAGTATTTT
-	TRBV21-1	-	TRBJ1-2	CASSRSGDGYTF	TGTGCCAGCAGCAGGTCCGGGGATGGCTACACCTTC
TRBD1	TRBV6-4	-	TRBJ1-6	CASSAGTGMGSPLHF	TGTGCCAGCAGTGCCGGGACAGGGATGGGGTCACCCCTCCACTTT
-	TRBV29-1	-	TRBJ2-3	CSVERGSAGTNTQYF	TGCAGCGTCGAAAGAGGTAGTGCAGGGACAAATACGCAGTATTTT
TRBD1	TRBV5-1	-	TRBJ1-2	CASRPAGTVSYGYTF	TGCGCCAGCAGACCAGCCGGGACAGTGTCATATGGCTACACCTTC
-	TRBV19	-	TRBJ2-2	CASSIPRLNTGELFF	TGTGCCAGTAGTATTCCCAGGCTCAACACCGGGGAGCTGTTTTTT
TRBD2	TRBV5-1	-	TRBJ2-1	CASSLTSGADNEQFF	TGCGCCAGCAGCCTTACTAGCGGGGCCGACAATGAGCAGTTCTTC
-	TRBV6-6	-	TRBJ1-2	CASRTGNYGYTF	TGTGCCAGCAGGACGGGAAACTATGGCTACACCTTC
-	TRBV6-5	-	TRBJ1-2	CASSYSNRAYGYTF	TGTGCCAGCAGTTACTCTAACAGGGCTTATGGCTACACCTTC
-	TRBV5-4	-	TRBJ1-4	CASSSYSGVGEKLFF	TGTGCCAGCAGCTCGTACTCAGGGGTGGGTGAAAAACTGTTTTTT
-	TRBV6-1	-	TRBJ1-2	CANSEQGYGYTF	TGTGCCAACAGTGAACAGGGATACGGCTACACCTTC
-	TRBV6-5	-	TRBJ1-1	CASTRGGEVDTEAFF	TGTGCCAGCACCCGAGGGGGGGAGGTGGACACTGAAGCTTTCTTT
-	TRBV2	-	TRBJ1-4	CASSVPGHDFEKLFF	TGTGCCAGCAGTGTTCCGGGACACGATTTTGAAAAACTGTTTTTT
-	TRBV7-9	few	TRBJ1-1	CASSLKGAEAFF	TGTGCCAGCAGCTTAAAAGGGGCTGAAGCTTTCTTT
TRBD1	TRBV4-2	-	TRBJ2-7	CASSLDRGFYEQYF	TGTGCCAGCAGCCTTGACAGGGGGTTCTACGAGCAGTACTTC
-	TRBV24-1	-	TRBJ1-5	CAPRDFLLRSNQPQHF	TGTGCCCCAAGGGACTTTCTATTGCGGAGCAATCAGCCCCAGCATTTT
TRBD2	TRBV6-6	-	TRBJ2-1	CASRARGGLYNEQFF	TGTGCCAGCAGGGCCCGGGGGGGGCTCTACAATGAGCAGTTCTTC
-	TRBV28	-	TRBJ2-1	CASRGSPNEQFF	TGTGCCAGCAGGGGTAGCCCAAATGAGCAGTTCTTC
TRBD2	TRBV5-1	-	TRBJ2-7	CASSHPQSGGILVYEQYF	TGCGCCAGCAGCCACCCGCAGAGCGGGGGGATACTCGTTTACGAGCAGTACTTC
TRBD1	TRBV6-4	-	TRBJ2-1	CASSERQGYNEQFF	TGTGCCAGCAGTGAGAGACAGGGGTACAATGAGCAGTTCTTC
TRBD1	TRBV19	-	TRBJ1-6	CASSTGGESPLHF	TGTGCCAGTAGTACAGGGGGCGAGTCACCCCTCCACTTT
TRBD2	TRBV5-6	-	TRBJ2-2	CASRAGGPTNTGELFF	TGTGCCAGCAGGGCGGGGGGGCCCACGAACACCGGGGAGCTGTTTTTT
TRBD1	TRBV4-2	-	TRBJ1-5	CASSRSDRGNQPQHF	TGTGCCAGCAGCCGTTCGGACAGGGGCAATCAGCCCCAGCATTTT
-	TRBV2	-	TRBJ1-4	CASSEHRVGEKLFF	TGTGCCAGCAGTGAACACAGGGTGGGGGAAAAACTGTTTTTT
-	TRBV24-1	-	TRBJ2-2	CATSDLSTNTGELFF	TGTGCCACCAGTGATTTGTCGACAAACACCGGGGAGCTGTTTTTT
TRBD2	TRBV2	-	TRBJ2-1	CASRLLAGGFNEQFF	TGTGCCAGCAGACTCCTAGCGGGGGGGTTTAATGAGCAGTTCTTC
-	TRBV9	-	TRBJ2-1	CASSVSLHPGLDTGEQFF	TGTGCCAGCAGCGTATCCCTTCACCCTGGTTTAGATACCGGTGAGCAGTTCTTC
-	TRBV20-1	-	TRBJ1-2	CGGDGYTF	TGCGGGGGGGATGGCTACACCTTC
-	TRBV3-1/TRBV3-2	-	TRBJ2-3	CASSPPGAGDHTDTQYF	TGTGCCAGCAGCCCGCCAGGGGCAGGGGACCACACAGATACGCAGTATTTT
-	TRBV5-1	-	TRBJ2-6	CASSAYRAGANVLTF	TGCGCCAGCAGCGCCTACAGGGCTGGGGCCAACGTCCTGACTTTC
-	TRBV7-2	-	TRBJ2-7	CASSFFYEQYF	TGTGCCAGCAGTTTCTTCTACGAGCAGTACTTC
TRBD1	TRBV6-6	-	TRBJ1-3	CASSLVQGVSGNTIYF	TGTGCCAGCAGTTTGGTACAGGGGGTATCTGGAAACACCATATATTTT
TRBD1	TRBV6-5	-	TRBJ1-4	CASSSSGTANEKLFF	TGTGCCAGCAGTTCATCCGGGACAGCTAATGAAAAACTGTTTTTT
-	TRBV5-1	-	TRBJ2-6	CASSGGAPGANVLTF	TGCGCCAGCAGCGGGGGGGCCCCTGGGGCCAACGTCCTGACTTTC
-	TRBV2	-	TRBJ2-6	CASSLGGGANVLTF	TGTGCCAGCAGTCTCGGGGGTGGGGCCAACGTCCTGACTTTC